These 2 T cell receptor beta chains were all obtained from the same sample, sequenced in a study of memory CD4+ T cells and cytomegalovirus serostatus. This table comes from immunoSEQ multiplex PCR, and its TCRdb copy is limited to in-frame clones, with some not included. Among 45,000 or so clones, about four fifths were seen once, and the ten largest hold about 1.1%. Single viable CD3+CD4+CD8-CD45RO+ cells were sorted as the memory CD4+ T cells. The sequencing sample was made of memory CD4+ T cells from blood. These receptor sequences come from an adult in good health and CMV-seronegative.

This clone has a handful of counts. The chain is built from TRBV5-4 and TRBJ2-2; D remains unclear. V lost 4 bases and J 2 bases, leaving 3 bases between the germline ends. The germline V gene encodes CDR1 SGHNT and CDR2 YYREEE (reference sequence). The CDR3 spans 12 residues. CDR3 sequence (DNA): TGTGCCAGCAGCATCAACACCGGGGAGCTGTTTTTT. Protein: CASSINTGELFF.

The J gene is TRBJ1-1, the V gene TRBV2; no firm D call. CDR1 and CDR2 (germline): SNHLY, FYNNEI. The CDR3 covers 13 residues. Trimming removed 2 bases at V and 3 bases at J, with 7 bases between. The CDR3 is CASSEQRDTEAFF. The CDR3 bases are TGTGCCAGCAGTGAACAGCGGGACACTGAAGCTTTCTTT.